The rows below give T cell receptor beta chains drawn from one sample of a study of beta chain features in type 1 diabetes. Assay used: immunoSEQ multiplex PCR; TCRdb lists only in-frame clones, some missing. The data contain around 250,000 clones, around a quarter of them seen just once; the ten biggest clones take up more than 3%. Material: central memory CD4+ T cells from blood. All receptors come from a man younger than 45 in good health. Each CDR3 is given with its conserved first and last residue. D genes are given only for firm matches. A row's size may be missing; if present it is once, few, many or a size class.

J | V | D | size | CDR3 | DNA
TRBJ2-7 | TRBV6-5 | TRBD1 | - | CASSYSTGTGVYEQYF | TGTGCCAGCAGTTACTCTACCGGGACAGGGGTCTACGAGCAGTACTTC
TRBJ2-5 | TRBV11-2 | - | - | CASSLAGAKRLETQYF | TGTGCCAGCAGCTTAGCTGGAGCCAAGAGACTTGAGACCCAGTACTTC
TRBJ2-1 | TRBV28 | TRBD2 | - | CASRLAGGWNEQFF | TGTGCCAGCAGATTAGCGGGAGGGTGGAATGAGCAGTTCTTC
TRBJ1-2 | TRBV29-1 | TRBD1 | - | CSVEPRQGGGYTF | TGCAGCGTTGAACCTAGACAGGGAGGTGGCTACACCTTC
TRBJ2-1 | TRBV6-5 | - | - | CASSRWGQQFF | TGTGCCAGCAGTCGGTGGGGACAGCAGTTCTTC
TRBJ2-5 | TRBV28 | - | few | CASSLVGKAQETQYF | TGTGCCAGCAGTTTGGTGGGGAAGGCCCAAGAGACCCAGTACTTC
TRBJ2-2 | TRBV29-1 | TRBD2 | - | CSAQGLAETGELFF | TGCAGCGCCCAGGGACTAGCGGAAACCGGGGAGCTGTTTTTT
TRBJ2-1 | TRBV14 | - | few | CASSQRSGLRNEQFF | TGTGCCAGCAGCCAAAGGTCCGGGCTGAGGAATGAGCAGTTCTTC
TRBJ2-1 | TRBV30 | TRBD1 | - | CALDRDYGEQFF | TGTGCACTCGACAGGGATTATGGTGAGCAGTTCTTC
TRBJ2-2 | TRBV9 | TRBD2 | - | CASSVASIAGGGELFF | TGTGCCAGCAGCGTAGCCTCCATAGCGGGAGGCGGGGAGCTGTTTTTT
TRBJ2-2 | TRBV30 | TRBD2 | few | CAARGETTGELFF | TGTGCCGCGCGGGGGGAGACCACCGGGGAGCTGTTTTTT
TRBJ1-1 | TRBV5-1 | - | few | CASSLDREDTEAFF | TGCGCCAGCAGCTTGGACAGGGAAGACACTGAAGCTTTCTTT
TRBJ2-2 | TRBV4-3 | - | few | CASSQEWLVGELFF | TGCGCCAGCAGCCAAGAATGGCTGGTGGGGGAGCTGTTTTTT
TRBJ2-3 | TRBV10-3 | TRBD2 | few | CAIRPGLAETDTQYF | TGTGCCATCAGACCGGGACTAGCGGAAACAGATACGCAGTATTTT
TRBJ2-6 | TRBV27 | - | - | CASSAPSGANVLTF | TGTGCCAGCAGTGCCCCCTCTGGGGCCAACGTCCTGACTTTC
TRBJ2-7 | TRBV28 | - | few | CASSPVEGIFEQYF | TGTGCCAGCAGTCCGGTTGAGGGAATTTTTGAGCAGTACTTC
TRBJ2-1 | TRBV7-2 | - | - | CASSLEQDISYNEQFF | TGTGCCAGCAGCTTAGAACAGGACATCTCCTACAATGAGCAGTTCTTC
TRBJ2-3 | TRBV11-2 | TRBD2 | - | CASSLVGGDVTDTQYF | TGTGCCAGCAGCCTCGTGGGAGGGGATGTGACAGATACGCAGTATTTT
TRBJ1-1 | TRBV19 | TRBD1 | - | CASSSSGTGTSEAFF | TGTGCCAGTAGTTCCTCCGGGACAGGAACGTCTGAAGCTTTCTTT
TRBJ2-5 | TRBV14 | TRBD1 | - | CASSLHGTAIQETQYF | TGTGCCAGCAGTCTACACGGGACAGCCATTCAAGAGACCCAGTACTTC
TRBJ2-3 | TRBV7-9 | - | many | CASSSFIGNTQYF | TGTGCCAGCAGTTCGTTCATCGGGAATACGCAGTATTTT
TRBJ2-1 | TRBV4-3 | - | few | CASSQEETRKGVQFF | TGCGCCAGCAGCCAAGAAGAAACTAGAAAGGGGGTGCAGTTCTTC
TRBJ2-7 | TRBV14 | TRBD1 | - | CASSPRQGAYEQYF | TGTGCCAGCAGCCCTCGACAGGGGGCCTACGAGCAGTACTTC
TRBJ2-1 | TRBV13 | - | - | CASSSASGTPNEQFF | TGTGCCAGCAGCTCGGCCTCCGGGACGCCCAATGAGCAGTTCTTC
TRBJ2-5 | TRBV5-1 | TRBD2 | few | CASSTGRGAFETQYF | TGCGCCAGCTCCACTGGGCGGGGGGCCTTCGAGACCCAGTACTTC
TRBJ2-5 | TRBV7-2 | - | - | CASSLNEQETQYF | TGTGCCAGCAGCTTGAACGAACAAGAGACCCAGTACTTC
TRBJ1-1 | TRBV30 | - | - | CAWSRGVTEAFF | TGTGCCTGGAGTCGCGGGGTAACTGAAGCTTTCTTT
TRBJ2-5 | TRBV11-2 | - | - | CASSPGNPQETQYF | TGTGCCAGCAGCCCGGGGAACCCACAAGAGACCCAGTACTTC
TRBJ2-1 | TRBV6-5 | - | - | CASSAGSSYNEQFF | TGTGCCAGCAGTGCAGGGAGCTCCTACAATGAGCAGTTCTTC
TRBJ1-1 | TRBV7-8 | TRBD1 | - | CASSLDRGGTEAFF | TGTGCCAGCAGCCTCGACAGGGGAGGGACTGAAGCTTTCTTT
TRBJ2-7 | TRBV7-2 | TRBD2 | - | CASSVGLANDEQYF | TGTGCCAGCAGCGTGGGACTAGCGAACGACGAGCAGTACTTC
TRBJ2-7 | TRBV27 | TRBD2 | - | CASSLSFTSAAREQYF | TGTGCCAGCAGTTTATCGTTCACTAGCGCGGCTCGGGAGCAGTACTTC
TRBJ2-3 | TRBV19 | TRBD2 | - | CASRFDAAVAGGNTDTQYF | TGTGCCAGTAGATTCGACGCGGCTGTAGCGGGAGGGAACACAGATACGCAGTATTTT